This record looks at one TCR beta chain sequence and its context. The sample belongs to a study of blood T cell repertoires in COVID-19. Produced via immunoSEQ multiplex PCR; TCRdb's table is partial and in-frame only. The repertoire holds about 370,000 clones, with around 89% as singletons. The CDR3 runs 18 residues. Per the germline V gene, CDR1 is LNHDA and CDR2 is SQIVND (reference sequence). J was trimmed by 6 bases and V by 7 bases; bases with no gene match: 11. This clonotype originated in a man aged 18 to 30 who had recovered from COVID-19. V is TRBV19 and J is TRBJ2-2; 16 bases fit TRBD2. Input material: PBMCs or T cells enriched from blood (not recorded which). The CDR3 protein is CASTEEGTSGRVAGELFF. CDR3 nucleotides: TGTGCCAGTACCGAGGAAGGGACTAGCGGGAGGGTGGCCGGGGAGCTGTTTTTT.